The rows below give T cell receptor beta chains drawn from one sample of a study of response to subunit inactivated influenza vaccine. TCRdb fed the RT-PCR reads into MiXCR, producing one record per CDR3 protein. This table holds around 650,000 distinct CDR3 sequences, around a sixth found once. Sequencing was performed on PBMCs from blood, taken approximately 12 days after vaccination. The receptors here all came from a man in his fifties or sixties who received an inactivated influenza vaccine. The CDR3 runs from the conserved cysteine through the conserved F or W. The order of the fields is clone size, V gene, D gene, J gene, CDR3 DNA, CDR3 protein. D genes are given only for firm matches. Clone sizes are given selectively: once, few, many, or a class where the clone is expanded.

many	TRBV13	.	TRBJ1-1	TGTGCCAGCAGCTATCAGGGGCGCATGAACACTGAAGCTTTCTTT	CASSYQGRMNTEAFF
.	TRBV12-3/TRBV12-4	.	TRBJ1-6	TGTGCCAGCAGTTTACAATTGGGATCACCCCTCCACTTT	CASSLQLGSPLHF
.	TRBV20-1	TRBD1	TRBJ2-1	TGCAGTGCTAGGATGGGGACAGCATACAATGAGCAGTTCTTC	CSARMGTAYNEQFF
.	TRBV6-1	.	TRBJ1-5	TGTGCCAGCAGTGAAGCGCGCCGGATTAGCAATCAGCCCCAGCATTTT	CASSEARRISNQPQHF
many	TRBV27	.	TRBJ2-3	TGTGCCAGCAGTTTAATCTTCGGGGACCTCACAGATACGCAGTATTTT	CASSLIFGDLTDTQYF
.	TRBV6-2/TRBV6-3	.	TRBJ1-1	TGTGCCAGCAGTTACCGTCCAGTAGATCGGAACACTGAAGCTTTCTTT	CASSYRPVDRNTEAFF
.	TRBV7-9	.	TRBJ2-7	TGTGCCAGCAGCCCTGGACTACCCGCCTACGAGCAGTACTTC	CASSPGLPAYEQYF
.	TRBV27	.	TRBJ2-5	TGTGCCAGCAGTTTATCGGGACTGTTCGTAGAGACCCAGTACTTC	CASSLSGLFVETQYF
few	TRBV6-1	.	TRBJ2-2	TGTGCCAGCAGGCGCAGGGGGGGGCCGAGCACCGGGGAGCTGTTTTTT	CASRRRGGPSTGELFF
.	TRBV25-1	.	TRBJ2-1	TGTGCCAGCGGCCAAGCCGGGACGGGTTACAATGAGCAGTTCTTC	CASGQAGTGYNEQFF
few	TRBV7-8	.	TRBJ2-6	TGTGCCAGCAGCTTAGCAGGTCCGGCGGGGCCCTACTCTGGGGCCAACGTCCTGACTTTC	CASSLAGPAGPYSGANVLTF
.	TRBV7-6	TRBD1	TRBJ1-1	TGTGCCAGCAGCCCAGGGACAGGGGGGGGGAACACTGAAGCTTTCTTT	CASSPGTGGGNTEAFF
few	TRBV10-3	TRBD1	TRBJ2-2	TGTGCCATCACCGGGACAGGGCCGTCCACCGGGGAGCTGTTTTTT	CAITGTGPSTGELFF
.	TRBV28	.	TRBJ2-2	TGTGCCAGCAGCCCCGTCGGCAGGGGCCGATCCGGGGAGCTGTTTTTT	CASSPVGRGRSGELFF
many	TRBV4-3	.	TRBJ2-1	TGCGCCAGCAGCCAAGAAGGAATCTCCAATGAGCAGTTCTTC	CASSQEGISNEQFF
few	TRBV4-2	.	TRBJ2-3	TGTGCCAGCAGCCAAGATCGGGTCCCGGGACGGAGCACAGATACGCAGTATTTT	CASSQDRVPGRSTDTQYF
.	TRBV7-9	TRBD2	TRBJ2-5	TGTGCCAGCAGCTTAAACGGGGGGGTCGGAGAGACCCAGTACTTC	CASSLNGGVGETQYF
few	TRBV5-1	TRBD2	TRBJ2-3	TGCGCCAGCAGCCCCCGGACTAGCGGGAGTAGAGATACGCAGTATTTT	CASSPRTSGSRDTQYF
few	TRBV7-9	TRBD2	TRBJ2-3	TGTGCCAGCAGCAGCGGGACGAAAATCACAGATACGCAGTATTTT	CASSSGTKITDTQYF
few	TRBV5-1	.	TRBJ1-4	TGCGCCAGCAATCCAAGTGGGGCAACTAATGAAAAACTGTTTTTT	CASNPSGATNEKLFF
.	TRBV6-2/TRBV6-3	.	TRBJ1-5	TGTGCCAGCAAGACCTTCGGGCAGGGCCTAAATCAGCCCCAGCATTTT	CASKTFGQGLNQPQHF
many	TRBV12-3/TRBV12-4	.	TRBJ1-5	TGTGCCAGCAGTTTAGCGACAGCAAGCAATCAGCCCCAGCATTTT	CASSLATASNQPQHF
.	TRBV30	.	TRBJ1-2	TGTGCCTGGAGTGTACATCGACGGAACTATGGCTACACCTTC	CAWSVHRRNYGYTF
.	TRBV7-6	.	TRBJ2-3	TGTGCCAGCAGCTTAATGACCTTGGGGGCAGATACGCAGTATTTT	CASSLMTLGADTQYF
.	TRBV15	.	TRBJ2-3	TGTGCCACCAGAGCTCCCGACGGACCCCTTCTCACAGATACGCAGTATTTT	CATRAPDGPLLTDTQYF
few	TRBV29-1	TRBD2	TRBJ2-2	TGCAGCGGTCTCGGGACTAGCGGGTCCAACACCGGGGAGCTGTTTTTT	CSGLGTSGSNTGELFF
few	TRBV12-3/TRBV12-4	TRBD2	TRBJ2-7	TGTGCCAGCAGGGGGACTAGCGGACAAGTCTACGAGCAGTACTTC	CASRGTSGQVYEQYF
few	TRBV19	.	TRBJ2-1	TGTGCCAGTAGCTTAGGGCTGAACCCCAGCAATGAGCAGTTCTTC	CASSLGLNPSNEQFF
.	TRBV6-5	.	TRBJ1-6	TGTGCCAGCAGTTACTCGGAGCCGGGATATAATTCACCCCTCCACTTT	CASSYSEPGYNSPLHF
.	TRBV10-3	TRBD1	TRBJ2-1	TGTGCCATCAGTACGGACAGGGCGGCAGGCAATGAGCAGTTCTTC	CAISTDRAAGNEQFF
.	TRBV6-1	.	TRBJ2-3	TGTGCCAGCAGGGGCACCGCACTAGCCCCCACAGATACGCAGTATTTT	CASRGTALAPTDTQYF
many	TRBV29-1	.	TRBJ2-2	TGCAGCGTTGAAGATCGGGGTACAGTCACCGGGGAGCTGTTTTTT	CSVEDRGTVTGELFF
few	TRBV5-1	.	TRBJ2-5	TGCGCCAGCAGCTTGGTATCGGTTTCGGAGACCCAGTACTTC	CASSLVSVSETQYF
few	TRBV29-1	.	TRBJ1-5	TGCAGCGTCCTCCAGGGGATCAATCAGCCCCAGCATTTT	CSVLQGINQPQHF
.	TRBV30	TRBD2	TRBJ2-3	TGTGCCTGGAGTGCTGATAGCGGGGTGAACACAGATACGCAGTATTTT	CAWSADSGVNTDTQYF
few	TRBV20-1	TRBD2	TRBJ2-3	TGCAGTGCTAGAGGACCGGCTAGCGGGTCCACAGATACGCAGTATTTT	CSARGPASGSTDTQYF
few	TRBV4-1	.	TRBJ1-2	TGCGCCAGCAGCCATCCAACCACGGAGGACTATGGCTACACCTTC	CASSHPTTEDYGYTF
many	TRBV15	.	TRBJ2-3	TGTGCCACCAGCAGAGTGGCGAGCACAGATACGCAGTATTTT	CATSRVASTDTQYF
many	TRBV11-2	TRBD1	TRBJ2-1	TGTGCCAGCAGCTCGGGACAGATAACTAACAATGAGCAGTTCTTC	CASSSGQITNNEQFF
.	TRBV7-2	.	TRBJ2-3	TGTGCCAGCAGCCCACAGGCGGGTTGGGGGGATACGCAGTATTTT	CASSPQAGWGDTQYF
few	TRBV5-1	TRBD1	TRBJ2-5	TGCGCCAGCAGCCCGGGGACAGGGGGCGCAGGGGAGACCCAGTACTTC	CASSPGTGGAGETQYF
.	TRBV5-1	.	TRBJ2-3	TGCGCCAGCAGCTTGGCCCTAGATACTGCAGCAGATACGCAGTATTTT	CASSLALDTAADTQYF
.	TRBV15	.	TRBJ2-7	TGTGCCACCAGCAGAGATGGTGCCAGATTCTACGAGCAGTACTTC	CATSRDGARFYEQYF
many	TRBV28	.	TRBJ1-6	TGTGCCAGCAGTGCCGACGGGACGAATTCACCCCTCCACTTT	CASSADGTNSPLHF
few	TRBV24-1	TRBD2	TRBJ2-1	TGTGCCACCAGTGATTTGACGTTTGGGGGGGATGAGCAGTTCTTC	CATSDLTFGGDEQFF
.	TRBV20-1	.	TRBJ2-2	TGCAGTGCCCAACCCGGAGCGGTGAACACCGGGGAGCTGTTTTTT	CSAQPGAVNTGELFF
.	TRBV6-2/TRBV6-3	.	TRBJ2-6	TGTGCCAGCAGTACATCTAACTCTGGGGCCAACGTCCTGACTTTC	CASSTSNSGANVLTF
.	TRBV12-3/TRBV12-4	.	TRBJ2-1	TGTGCCAGCAGCCCACAGGGTGTCATGCTAGTGGTGCAGTTCTTC	CASSPQGVMLVVQFF
many	TRBV6-1	.	TRBJ2-1	TGTGCCAGCAGTGGACGACCGGGAGAGCAGTTCTTC	CASSGRPGEQFF
few	TRBV6-2/TRBV6-3	TRBD1	TRBJ2-1	TGTGCCAGCAGTCCGGGGGCGGGACAGGTTTACAATGAGCAGTTCTTC	CASSPGAGQVYNEQFF
.	TRBV5-1	.	TRBJ2-7	TGCGCCAGCAGAAACCCGCCCGGAAGGGAGCAGTACTTC	CASRNPPGREQYF
.	TRBV3-1	.	TRBJ2-7	TGTGCCAGCAGCCATAAATACGAGCAGTACTTC	CASSHKYEQYF
few	TRBV20-1	.	TRBJ2-3	TGCAGTGCTAGGTTCAGCACAGATACGCAGTATTTT	CSARFSTDTQYF
many	TRBV6-1	TRBD1	TRBJ1-2	TGTGCCAGCAGACCTCCCGGGACAGGGGGAACCTATGGCTACACCTTC	CASRPPGTGGTYGYTF
many	TRBV25-1	.	TRBJ1-1	TGTGCCAGCAATCGAGGGAGGAACACTGAAGCTTTCTTT	CASNRGRNTEAFF
.	TRBV5-1	.	TRBJ2-2	TGCGCCAGCAGCTTGAAGACCTTCACGAACACCGGGGAGCTGTTTTTT	CASSLKTFTNTGELFF
.	TRBV6-2/TRBV6-3	.	TRBJ2-1	TGTGCCAGCAGTTACACTAAGGAACAGCAGTTCTTC	CASSYTKEQQFF
many	TRBV4-1	.	TRBJ2-5	TGCGCCAGCAGCCATCCCGACCTGCTAGGAGAGACCCAGTACTTC	CASSHPDLLGETQYF
.	TRBV5-1	.	TRBJ2-1	TGCGCCAGCGGCCTCGGAGAAAGCGAAAACAATGAGCAGTTCTTC	CASGLGESENNEQFF
few	TRBV3-1	.	TRBJ2-2	TGTGCCAGCAGTCAATCCTGGACCTACACCGGGGAGCTGTTTTTT	CASSQSWTYTGELFF